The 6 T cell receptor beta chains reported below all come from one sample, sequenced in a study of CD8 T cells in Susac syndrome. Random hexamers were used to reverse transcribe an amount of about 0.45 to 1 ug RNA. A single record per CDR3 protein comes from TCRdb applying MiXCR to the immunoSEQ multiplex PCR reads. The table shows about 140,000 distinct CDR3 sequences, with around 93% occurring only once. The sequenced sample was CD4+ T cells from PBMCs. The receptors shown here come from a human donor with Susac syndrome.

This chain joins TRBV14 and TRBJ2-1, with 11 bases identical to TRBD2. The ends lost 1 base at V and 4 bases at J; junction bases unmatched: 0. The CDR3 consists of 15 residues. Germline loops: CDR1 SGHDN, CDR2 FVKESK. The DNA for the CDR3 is TGTGCCAGCAGCCAAGGACTAGCGGGGTACAATGAGCAGTTCTTC. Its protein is CASSQGLAGYNEQFF.

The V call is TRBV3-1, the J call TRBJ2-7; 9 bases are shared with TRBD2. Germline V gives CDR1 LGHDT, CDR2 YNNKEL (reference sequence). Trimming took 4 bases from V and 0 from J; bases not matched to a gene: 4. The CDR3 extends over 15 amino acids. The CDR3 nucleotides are TGTGCCAGCAGCCCGAGCGGGGGGCTCTCCTACGAGCAGTACTTC. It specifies CASSPSGGLSYEQYF.

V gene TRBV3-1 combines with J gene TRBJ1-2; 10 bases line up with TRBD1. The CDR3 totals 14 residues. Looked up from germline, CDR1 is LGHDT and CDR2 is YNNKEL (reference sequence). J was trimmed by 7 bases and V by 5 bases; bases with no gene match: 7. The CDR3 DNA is TGTGCCAGCAGCGTGACAGGGGGCAATGTTGGCTACACCTTC. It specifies CASSVTGGNVGYTF.

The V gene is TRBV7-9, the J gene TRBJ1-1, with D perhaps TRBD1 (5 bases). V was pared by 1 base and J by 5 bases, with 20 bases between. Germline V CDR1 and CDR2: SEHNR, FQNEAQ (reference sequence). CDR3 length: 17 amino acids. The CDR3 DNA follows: TGTGCCAGCAGCTTAGGAGCAGGTCCAGGGTGGCGGACTGAAGCTTTCTTT. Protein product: CASSLGAGPGWRTEAFF.

For the CDR3, the DNA is TGTGCCAGCAGTTCGGCCGATGGCTACACCTTC. The encoded protein is CASSSADGYTF. The gene calls are TRBV12-3 or TRBV12-4 and TRBJ1-2; D remains ambiguous. The CDR3 runs 11 residues. V lost 4 bases, J lost 6 bases, and 6 bases lay in between.

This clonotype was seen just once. The CDR3 reads CASTPRTSQKETQYF. The DNA of the CDR3 is TGTGCCAGCACCCCGAGGACTAGTCAAAAAGAGACCCAGTACTTC. The gene calls are TRBV6-6 and TRBJ2-5; 7 bases line up with TRBD2. Germline trimming cut 7 bases from V and 3 bases from J; bases unmatched to any gene: 11. Looked up from germline, CDR1 is MNHNY and CDR2 is SVGAGI (reference sequence). This CDR3 is built from 15 residues.